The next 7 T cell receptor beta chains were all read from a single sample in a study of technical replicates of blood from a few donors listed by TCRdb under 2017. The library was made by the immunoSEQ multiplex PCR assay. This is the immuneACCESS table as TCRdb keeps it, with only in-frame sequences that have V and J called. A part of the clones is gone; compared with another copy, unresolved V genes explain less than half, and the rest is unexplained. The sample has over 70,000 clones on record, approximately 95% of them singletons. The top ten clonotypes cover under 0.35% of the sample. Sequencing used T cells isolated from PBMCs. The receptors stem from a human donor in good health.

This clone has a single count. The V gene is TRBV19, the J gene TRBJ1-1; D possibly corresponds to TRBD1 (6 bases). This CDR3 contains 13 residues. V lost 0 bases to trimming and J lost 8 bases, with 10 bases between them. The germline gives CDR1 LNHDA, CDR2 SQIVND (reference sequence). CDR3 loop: CASSIDAQGEAFF. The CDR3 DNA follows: TGTGCCAGTAGTATAGACGCCCAGGGGGAAGCTTTCTTT.

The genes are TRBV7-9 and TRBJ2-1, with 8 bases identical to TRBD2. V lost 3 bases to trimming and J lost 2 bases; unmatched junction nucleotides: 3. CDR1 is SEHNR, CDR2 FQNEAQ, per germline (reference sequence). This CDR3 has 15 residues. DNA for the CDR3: TGTGCCAGCAGCTTTCGGGAGGGAGCCTACAATGAGCAGTTCTTC. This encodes CASSFREGAYNEQFF.

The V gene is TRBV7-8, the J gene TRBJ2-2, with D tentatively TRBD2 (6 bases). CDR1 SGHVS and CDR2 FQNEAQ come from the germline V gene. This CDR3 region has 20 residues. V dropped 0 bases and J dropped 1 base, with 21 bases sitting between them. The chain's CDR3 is CASSLASSGEGSLNTGELFF. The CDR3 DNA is TGTGCCAGCAGCTTAGCGTCCTCGGGAGAGGGGAGTCTGAACACCGGGGAGCTGTTTTTT. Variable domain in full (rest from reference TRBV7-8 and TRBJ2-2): GAGVSQSPRYKVAKRGQDVALRCDPISGHVSLFWYQQALGQGPEFLTYFQNEAQLDKSGLPSDRFFAERPEGSVSTLKIQRTQQEDSAVYLCASSLASSGEGSLNTGELFFGEGSRLTVL.

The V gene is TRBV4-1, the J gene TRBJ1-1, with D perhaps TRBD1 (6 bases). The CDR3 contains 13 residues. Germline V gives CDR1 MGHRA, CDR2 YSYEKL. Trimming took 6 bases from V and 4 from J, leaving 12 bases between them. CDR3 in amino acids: CASSNTGFTEAFF. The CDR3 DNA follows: TGCGCCAGCAGTAATACAGGGTTCACTGAAGCTTTCTTT.

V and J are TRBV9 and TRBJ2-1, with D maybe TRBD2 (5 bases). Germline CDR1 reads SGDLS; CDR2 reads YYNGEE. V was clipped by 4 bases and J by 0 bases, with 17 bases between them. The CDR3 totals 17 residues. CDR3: CASSKTFQRTSYNEQFF. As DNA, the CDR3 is TGTGCCAGCAGCAAAACCTTCCAGCGGACCTCCTACAATGAGCAGTTCTTC.

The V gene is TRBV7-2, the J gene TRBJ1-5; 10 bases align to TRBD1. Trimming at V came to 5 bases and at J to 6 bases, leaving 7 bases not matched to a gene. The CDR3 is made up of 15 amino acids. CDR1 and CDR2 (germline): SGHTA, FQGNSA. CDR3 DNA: TGTGCCAGCAGCACGAGGACAGGGGGAGGTCAGCCCCAGCATTTT. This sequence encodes CASSTRTGGGQPQHF.

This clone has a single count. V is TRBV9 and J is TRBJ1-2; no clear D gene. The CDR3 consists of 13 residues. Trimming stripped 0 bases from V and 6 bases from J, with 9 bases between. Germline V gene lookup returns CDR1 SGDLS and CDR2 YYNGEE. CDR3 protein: CASSVGLSHGYTF. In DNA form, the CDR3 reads TGTGCCAGCAGCGTAGGTCTAAGCCATGGCTACACCTTC.